A selection of T cell receptor beta chains follows, all from one sample in a study of OX40 agonist ivuxolimab in advanced cancers. TCRdb's copy holds only in-frame clones and misses some; the assay was immunoSEQ multiplex PCR. Counted here are 45,000 to 60,000 clones, roughly 89% occurring once; the ten biggest clones make up less than 8%. This specimen was CD4+ or CD8+ T cells sorted from blood, taken in a trial of the OX40 agonist ivuxolimab. These receptors came from an adult with an advanced solid tumor such as melanoma, head and neck, liver or kidney cancer. CDR3s include the opening cysteine and the closing phenylalanine or tryptophan. A D gene is named only where the DNA matches it firmly. Size values are once, few and many counts, or a class for expanded clones, and some rows have none.

size,J,V,D,CDR3,DNA
-,TRBJ1-4,TRBV9,TRBD1,CASSVSGTVPTNEKLFF,TGTGCCAGCAGCGTCAGCGGGACAGTTCCAACTAATGAAAAACTGTTTTTT
-,TRBJ1-1,TRBV19,-,CASSTRDSNTEAFF,TGTGCCAGTAGTACCCGGGACTCGAACACTGAAGCTTTCTTT
few,TRBJ1-6,TRBV28,-,CASSIPTHRTYNSPLHF,TGTGCCAGCAGTATCCCCACACACAGGACCTATAATTCACCCCTCCACTTT
-,TRBJ1-1,TRBV28,-,CASSSTYRIEAFF,TGTGCCAGCAGTTCGACTTACAGAATCGAAGCTTTCTTT
-,TRBJ1-2,TRBV5-4,-,CASSNRGTDYGYTF,TGTGCCAGCAGCAACCGGGGGACCGACTATGGCTACACCTTC
-,TRBJ1-4,TRBV2,-,CASLAYSANEKLFF,TGTGCCAGCTTAGCCTATTCAGCTAATGAAAAACTGTTTTTT
few,TRBJ1-4,TRBV28,-,CASHEGSLPGREKLFF,TGTGCCAGCCACGAGGGTAGCCTGCCGGGACGTGAAAAACTGTTTTTT
-,TRBJ1-1,TRBV28,TRBD1,CASKPPGQGSEAFF,TGTGCCAGCAAACCTCCGGGACAGGGGTCTGAAGCTTTCTTT
-,TRBJ2-5,TRBV10-3,-,CAISESPLQETQYF,TGTGCCATCAGTGAGTCGCCCCTACAAGAGACCCAGTACTTC
-,TRBJ1-4,TRBV19,TRBD1,CASSIAGGTNEKLFF,TGTGCCAGTAGTATAGCAGGGGGCACGAATGAAAAACTGTTTTTT
-,TRBJ2-1,TRBV5-4,-,CASSLDGQRYNEQFF,TGTGCCAGCAGCTTGGACGGACAAAGATACAATGAGCAGTTCTTC
medium-sized,TRBJ2-1,TRBV11-3,-,CASSLAPDNEQFF,TGTGCCAGCAGCCTTGCCCCCGACAATGAGCAGTTCTTC
-,TRBJ1-2,TRBV6-5,-,CASSLSGTTNYGYTF,TGTGCCAGCAGTCTCTCCGGGACAACTAACTATGGCTACACCTTC